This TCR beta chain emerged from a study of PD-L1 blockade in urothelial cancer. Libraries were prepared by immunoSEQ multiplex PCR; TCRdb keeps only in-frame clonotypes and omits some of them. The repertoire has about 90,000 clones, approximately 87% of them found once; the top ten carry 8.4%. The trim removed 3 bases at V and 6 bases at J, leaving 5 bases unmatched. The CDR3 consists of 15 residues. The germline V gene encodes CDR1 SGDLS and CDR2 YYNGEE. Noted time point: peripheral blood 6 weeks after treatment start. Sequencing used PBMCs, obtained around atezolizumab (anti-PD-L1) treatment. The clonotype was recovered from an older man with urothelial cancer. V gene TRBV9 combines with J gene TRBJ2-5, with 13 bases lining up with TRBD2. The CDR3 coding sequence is TGTGCCAGCAGCGCCGGGACTAGCGGGGCTCAGACCCAGTACTTC. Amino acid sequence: CASSAGTSGAQTQYF.